Listed below are T cell receptor beta chains from one sample, sequenced in a study of blood T cell repertoires in COVID-19. TCRdb's table, derived via immunoSEQ multiplex PCR, lists solely in-frame clones and lacks some. The sample lists about 250,000 clones; 86% were seen once. Source material: PBMCs or T cells enriched from blood (not recorded which). The receptors shown here come from a middle-aged man who had recovered from COVID-19. CDR3s include the opening cysteine and the closing phenylalanine or tryptophan. Fields, in order: D gene, clone size, V gene, J gene, CDR3 DNA, CDR3 protein. A D gene is named only where the DNA matches it firmly. Rows give clone size only sometimes, using once, few, many, or a class for an expanded clone.

D: TRBD1
size: -
V: TRBV5-1
J: TRBJ2-5
DNA: TGCGCCAGCGTCCCGGGACAGGGGTCCCAAGAGACCCAGTACTTC
CDR3: CASVPGQGSQETQYF

D: -
size: -
V: TRBV30
J: TRBJ2-2
DNA: TGTGCCTGGATACGGGACTGGGGGACCGGGGAGCTGTTTTTT
CDR3: CAWIRDWGTGELFF

D: TRBD1
size: -
V: TRBV28
J: TRBJ1-2
DNA: TGTGCCAGCAGGACAGGGAGTAGGGGCTACACCTTC
CDR3: CASRTGSRGYTF

D: TRBD1
size: -
V: TRBV18
J: TRBJ1-6
DNA: TGTGCCAGCTCACCTTCGCCTCCGGGACAGTCCTCAAGTCCCTATAATTCACCCCTCCACTTT
CDR3: CASSPSPPGQSSSPYNSPLHF

D: TRBD1
size: -
V: TRBV6-6
J: TRBJ1-2
DNA: TGTGCCAGCCAGGGGGGAGGCTATGGCTACACCTTC
CDR3: CASQGGGYGYTF

D: TRBD1
size: -
V: TRBV13
J: TRBJ1-6
DNA: TGTGCCAGCATCACCAAAACGACAGGGGGCAATTCACCCCTCCACTTT
CDR3: CASITKTTGGNSPLHF

D: TRBD1
size: once
V: TRBV6-5
J: TRBJ1-2
DNA: TGTGCCAGCAGTTACCTCCAGGGGGCGGATGGCTACACCTTC
CDR3: CASSYLQGADGYTF

D: TRBD1
size: -
V: TRBV3-1/TRBV3-2
J: TRBJ1-2
DNA: TGTGCCAGCAGCCAAGGATCCGGGACAGCAAACTATGGCTACACCTTC
CDR3: CASSQGSGTANYGYTF

D: -
size: many
V: TRBV27
J: TRBJ1-6
DNA: TGTGCCAGCAGTTCGGGGATGTGGAATTCACCCCTCCACTTT
CDR3: CASSSGMWNSPLHF

D: -
size: -
V: TRBV7-9
J: TRBJ1-2
DNA: TGTGCCAGCAGCTTAGGTGCCGGTTATGGCTACACCTTC
CDR3: CASSLGAGYGYTF

D: -
size: once
V: TRBV3-1/TRBV3-2
J: TRBJ1-2
DNA: TGTGCCAGCAGCCAAAGCATCCGGGGTCCCAACTATGGCTACACCTTC
CDR3: CASSQSIRGPNYGYTF

D: TRBD2
size: -
V: TRBV5-1
J: TRBJ2-5
DNA: TGCGCCAGCAGCTTGGGAGGCGCGGGAGGGGGTCAAGAGACCCAGTACTTC
CDR3: CASSLGGAGGGQETQYF

D: TRBD2
size: -
V: TRBV7-9
J: TRBJ2-1
DNA: TGTGCCAGCAAGCTCGAGCAGGGAGGGTTTGACAATGAGCAGTTCTTC
CDR3: CASKLEQGGFDNEQFF

D: -
size: -
V: TRBV5-1
J: TRBJ2-7
DNA: TGCGCCAGCTGGACGGGGGGCGGGAACTACGAGCAGTACTTC
CDR3: CASWTGGGNYEQYF